The present T cell receptor beta chain was sequenced within a study of lymphopenia after photon versus proton radiotherapy. Trimming removed 10 bases at V and 3 bases at J, with 9 bases between. The CDR3 has 11 amino acids. Germline V gene data show CDR1 as LNHDA and CDR2 as SQIVND (reference sequence). Repertoires were generated with immunoSEQ multiplex PCR, while TCRdb's copy carries only in-frame clones and drops some. The sample carries about 70,000 clones, around 93% recorded once. The chain is built from TRBV19 and TRBJ1-2; the D gene is possibly TRBD1 (5 bases). This TCR was recovered from a woman aged 40 to 50 with cholangiocarcinoma. The specimen comprised peripheral blood, sampled from a patient treated with photon-based radiotherapy. The CDR3 nucleotides are TGTGCCACCAGGGATTACTATGGCTACACCTTC. Amino acids: CATRDYYGYTF.